One and the same sample provided the 31 T cell receptor beta chains below, sequenced in a study of shared clonotypes between healthy human individuals. The protocol was immunoSEQ multiplex PCR, while the TCRdb copy is restricted to in-frame clones and leaves out a portion. This sample yields nearly 2 million clones, of which roughly 95% are seen a single time; more than 0.9% belongs to the top ten. Naive CD8 cells lacked CD45RO, underwent positive selection for CCR7 and left out terminally differentiated effector memory CD45RA+ cells. The sample was naive CD8+ T cells sorted from blood. These receptors were taken from a man in his late teens or twenties in good health.

The chain combines TRBV4-3 with TRBJ2-7; the D gene is possibly TRBD2 (6 bases). V lost 0 bases, J lost 6 bases, and 21 bases lay in between. Germline CDR1 LGHNA, CDR2 YSLEER. The CDR3 runs 17 residues. The CDR3: CASSQDSPTGEALEQYF. For the CDR3, the DNA is TGCGCCAGCAGCCAAGATTCCCCCACGGGAGAAGCTCTCGAGCAGTACTTC.

This rearrangement joins TRBV9 to TRBJ2-3; 9 bases fit TRBD1. J lost 3 bases, V lost 4 bases, and 3 bases had no gene match. The CDR3 loop spans 14 amino acids. The germline gives CDR1 SGDLS, CDR2 YYNGEE. The CDR3 is CASSSGQGTDTQYF. Written as DNA, the CDR3 is TGTGCCAGCAGCAGTGGACAGGGGACAGATACGCAGTATTTT.

Notes on this clone: The sample contains more than one DNA sequence encoding this CDR3. The rearrangement links TRBV7-9 to TRBJ2-7; maybe TRBD1 (5 bases). CDR1 SEHNR and CDR2 FQNEAQ come from the germline V gene (reference sequence). V was pared by 1 base and J by 1 base, with 8 bases between. This CDR3 has 14 amino acids. The DNA of the CDR3 is TGTGCCAGCAGCTTAGTACAGGCTTCCTACGAGCAGTACTTC. Protein sequence: CASSLVQASYEQYF.

This chain connects TRBV2 to TRBJ2-7, with 9 bases matching TRBD1. Germline CDR1 reads SNHLY; CDR2 reads FYNNEI. This CDR3 comprises 14 residues. J gave up 1 base and V 6 bases, and 4 bases lay outside the gene matches. The CDR3 DNA is TGTGCCAGCAGCGGGACAGGGCTTTCCTACGAGCAGTACTTC. Translating it yields CASSGTGLSYEQYF.

This chain links TRBV11-2 with TRBJ2-7, with 7 bases lining up with TRBD1. Germline V gene sequence: CDR1 SGHAT, CDR2 FQNNGV. The CDR3 spans 16 residues. V shed 5 bases and J 5 bases; nucleotides not matched to a gene: 15. For the CDR3, the DNA is TGTGCCAGCAGCCTAACCCAGGGGGACCAATTTAACGAGCAGTACTTC. It codes for CASSLTQGDQFNEQYF. The full variable domain, with the rest looked up from reference TRBV11-2 and TRBJ2-7, is EAGVAQSPRYKIIEKRQSVAFWCNPISGHATLYWYQQILGQGPKLLIQFQNNGVVDDSQLPKDRFSAERLKGVDSTLKIQPAKLEDSAVYLCASSLTQGDQFNEQYFGPGTRLTVT.

The rearrangement links TRBV10-3 to TRBJ2-1; possibly TRBD2 for D (6 bases). The CDR3 extends over 15 amino acids. The ends were cut back, 4 bases at V and 7 bases at J, with 17 bases in the middle. Germline-derived CDR1 and CDR2 are ENHRY and SYGVKD. CDR3 sequence (DNA): TGTGCCATCAGTGTAACCGGGACTCCTTTGAATGAGCAGTTCTTC. It specifies CAISVTGTPLNEQFF.

This clone was observed once. This rearrangement joins TRBV4-1 to TRBJ1-2, with D tentatively TRBD1 (5 bases). Trimming took off 0 bases at V and 4 bases at J, with 18 bases between the two ends. The CDR3 is 17 amino acids. The germline V gene encodes CDR1 MGHRA and CDR2 YSYEKL. DNA for the CDR3: TGCGCCAGCAGCCAAGATCACTTGGGCAGGGCCGGCTATGGCTACACCTTC. Its translation is CASSQDHLGRAGYGYTF.

The V and J genes are TRBV7-2 and TRBJ2-3; 11 nucleotides line up with TRBD2. With V trimmed by 5 bases and J by 5 bases, 6 bases remained unmatched. The CDR3 contains 15 residues. CDR1 SGHTA and CDR2 FQGNSA come from the germline V gene. CDR3 coding DNA: TGTGCCAGCAGCCCCGGACTAGCGGGTGAAGATACGCAGTATTTT. Translation gives CASSPGLAGEDTQYF.

V and J are TRBV7-8 and TRBJ2-2; tentatively, D is TRBD1 (6 bases). This CDR3 is 15 amino acids long. Trimming shortened V by 1 base and J by 6 bases, and 12 bases separated the two germline ends. The V gene's germline CDR1 is SGHVS and CDR2 FQNEAQ. The CDR3 sequence: CASSLVGGSSGELFF. Written as DNA, the CDR3 is TGTGCCAGCAGCTTAGTAGGGGGATCGTCCGGGGAGCTGTTTTTT.

This chain links TRBV7-3 with TRBJ1-1; D might be TRBD1 (5 bases). Germline V lookup: CDR1 SGHTA, CDR2 FQGTGA. This CDR3 has 15 amino acids. Trimming shortened V by 1 base and J by 2 bases, and 11 bases separated the two germline ends. The CDR3 DNA follows: TGTGCCAGCAGCTTAAACCCGGGACCTAACACTGAAGCTTTCTTT. Its protein product is CASSLNPGPNTEAFF. The variable domain in full, with the rest retrieved from reference TRBV7-3 and TRBJ1-1, is GAGVSQTPSNKVTEKGKYVELRCDPISGHTALYWYRQSLGQGPEFLIYFQGTGAADDSGLPNDRFFAVRPEGSVSTLKIQRTERGDSAVYLCASSLNPGPNTEAFFGQGTRLTVV.

The rearrangement links TRBV30 to TRBJ1-1; TRBD1 is a possible D gene (5 bases). Germline lookup yields CDR1 GTSNPN and CDR2 SVGIG (reference sequence). The CDR3 has 14 residues. Trimming cost V 2 bases and J 1 base, with 11 bases left between them. CDR3 sequence: CAWSFREGNTEAFF. CDR3 bases: TGTGCCTGGAGTTTCAGGGAAGGGAACACTGAAGCTTTCTTT. The variable domain in full, completed from reference TRBV30 and TRBJ1-1, reads SQTIHQWPATLVQPVGSPLSLECTVEGTSNPNLYWYRQAAGRGLQLLFYSVGIGQISSEVPQNLSASRPQDRQFILSSKKLLLSDSGFYLCAWSFREGNTEAFFGQGTRLTVV.

The chain couples TRBV6-1 to TRBJ2-7, with D perhaps being TRBD1 or TRBD2 (5 bases each). From germline, CDR1 is MNHNS and CDR2 SASEGT. Trimming took off 10 bases at V and 2 bases at J, with 21 bases between the two ends. This CDR3 is built from 15 residues. CDR3 in DNA: TGTGCCATCCAAGAAAGTTCCGGGGCGCCCTACGAGCAGTACTTC. Translating it yields CAIQESSGAPYEQYF.

The chain joins TRBV5-1 to TRBJ1-2; 8 bases align to TRBD1. J lost 4 bases, V lost 4 bases, and 18 bases had no gene match. Germline V CDR1 and CDR2: SGHRS, YFSETQ. This CDR3 has 18 residues. The CDR3 is CASSLPGGFEGQVYGYTF. In nucleotides, the CDR3 is TGCGCCAGCAGCCTCCCGGGGGGGTTTGAGGGACAGGTCTATGGCTACACCTTC.

V and J are TRBV19 and TRBJ1-6, with 8 bases lining up with TRBD1. Losses at the gene ends were 3 bases for V and 7 bases for J; bases not matched to a gene: 14. This CDR3 comprises 18 residues. CDR1 is LNHDA, CDR2 SQIVND, per germline (reference sequence). This chain's CDR3 is CASSIIPVLDRVNSPLHF. The DNA of the CDR3 is TGTGCCAGTAGTATTATCCCTGTCCTGGACAGGGTAAATTCACCCCTCCACTTT.

This chain joins TRBV4-3 and TRBJ2-1; the match to TRBD2 covers 7 bases. V gave up 0 bases and J gave up 4 bases; unmatched junction bases: 9. The CDR3 is made up of 17 amino acids. CDR1 and CDR2 (germline): LGHNA, YSLEER. CDR3 sequence: CASSQDGDYLSYNEQFF. CDR3 sequence (DNA): TGCGCCAGCAGCCAAGATGGGGACTACCTCTCTTACAATGAGCAGTTCTTC.

Regarding this clone: The same CDR3 also results from other DNA sequences found in this sample. This chain connects TRBV4-1 to TRBJ2-7, with TRBD2 identical over 11 bases. Germline loops: CDR1 MGHRA, CDR2 YSYEKL. J was trimmed by 0 bases and V by 9 bases; bases with no gene match: 4. The CDR3 has 14 residues. CDR3 DNA sequence: TGCGCCAGTTCACTAGCGGGAGTCTCCTACGAGCAGTACTTC. Its protein product is CASSLAGVSYEQYF.

This clone was observed a single time. The chain carries TRBV19 and TRBJ1-2, with D possibly matching TRBD1 (5 bases). The CDR3 has 15 residues. The V gene's germline CDR1 is LNHDA and CDR2 SQIVND (reference sequence). The V end lost 6 bases, the J end lost 0 bases, and 14 bases lay between the germline ends. The CDR3 sequence is CASRGENQANYGYTF. The CDR3 DNA reads TGTGCCAGTAGAGGGGAAAACCAGGCTAACTATGGCTACACCTTC.

The J gene is TRBJ2-4, the V gene TRBV10-1; possibly TRBD2 for D (7 bases). The germline V gene has CDR1 WNHNN and CDR2 SYGVQD (reference sequence). There are 13 residues in the CDR3. V lost 5 bases, J lost 8 bases, and 13 bases lay in between. The CDR3 DNA sequence: TGCGCCAGCAGTCACAGGGAGGGGGACATTCAGTACTTC. Translation: CASSHREGDIQYF.

The CDR3 DNA follows: TGCAGCCGTCAAGACCGAACCCTCGGAAAGCCCCAGCATTTT. Translated: CSRQDRTLGKPQHF. V and J are TRBV29-1 and TRBJ1-5; D remains ambiguous. Germline-derived CDR1 and CDR2 are SQVTM and ANQGSEA. Trimming pared 8 bases from V and 8 bases from J, leaving 22 bases between. The CDR3 extends over 14 amino acids.

For this clone: Within the sample, other DNA sequences also encode this same CDR3. This chain links TRBV9 with TRBJ2-2, with D possibly being TRBD2 (6 bases). This CDR3 spans 11 amino acids. Germline V gene lookup returns CDR1 SGDLS and CDR2 YYNGEE. V shed 7 bases and J shed 8 bases, with 9 bases lying between them. The CDR3 bases are TGTGCCAGCTCCGCGGGGGGGGAGCTGTTTTTT. The encoded protein is CASSAGGELFF. Looking up the rest from reference TRBV9 and TRBJ2-2 gives the full variable domain: DSGVTQTPKHLITATGQRVTLRCSPRSGDLSVYWYQQSLDQGLQFLIQYYNGEERAKGNILERFSAQQFPDLHSELNLSSLELGDSALYFCASSAGGELFFGEGSRLTVL.

The chain has TRBV4-3 and TRBJ2-5; TRBD2 matches at 8 bases. From germline, CDR1 is LGHNA and CDR2 YSLEER. V lost 0 bases to trimming and J lost 1 base; unmatched junction nucleotides: 13. This CDR3 is 19 amino acids long. CDR3 in DNA: TGCGCCAGCAGCCAAGATCTGGCTAGCGGGCAGCCCCCCCAAGAGACCCAGTACTTC. Amino acids: CASSQDLASGQPPQETQYF.

This rearrangement joins TRBV9 to TRBJ2-3; TRBD2 matches 10 bases. The CDR3 runs to 15 residues. CDR1 is SGDLS, CDR2 YYNGEE, per germline. The trim removed 3 bases at V and 5 bases at J, leaving 6 bases unmatched. As DNA, the CDR3 is TGTGCCAGCAGCGGCCTAGCGGGGGTTGAAGATACGCAGTATTTT. Amino acids: CASSGLAGVEDTQYF.

This clone is a singleton in its sample. The gene calls are TRBV5-1 and TRBJ1-2; TRBD1 matches 10 bases. CDR1 SGHRS and CDR2 YFSETQ come from the germline V gene. J gave up 6 bases and V 3 bases, and 5 bases lay outside the gene matches. CDR3 length equals 14 residues. The CDR3 region has the DNA TGCGCCAGCAGCTCGGACAGGGGGTTGGATGGCTACACCTTC. Its protein product is CASSSDRGLDGYTF. Together with reference TRBV5-1 and TRBJ1-2, the CDR3 gives the full variable domain: KAGVTQTPRYLIKTRGQQVTLSCSPISGHRSVSWYQQTPGQGLQFLFEYFSETQRNKGNFPGRFSGRQFSNSRSEMNVSTLELGDSALYLCASSSDRGLDGYTFGSGTRLTVV.

This chain links TRBV5-5 with TRBJ2-7; D is possibly TRBD1 (7 bases). The CDR3 covers 15 residues. V lost 4 bases, J lost 0 bases, and 14 bases lay in between. Per the germline V gene, CDR1 is SGHKS and CDR2 is YYEKEE (reference sequence). The CDR3 DNA is TGTGCCAGCAGCCCCAGGGGGGCTCTCTCCTACGAGCAGTACTTC. It is translated as CASSPRGALSYEQYF.

This clone was counted between two and nine times. The chain recombines TRBV4-1 with TRBJ1-1; 7 nucleotides match TRBD1. The CDR3 has 13 amino acids. J gave up 14 bases and V 0 bases, and 9 bases lay outside the gene matches. Germline assignment: CDR1 MGHRA and CDR2 YSYEKL. CDR3 region: CASSQDRQGSRFF. CDR3 bases: TGCGCCAGCAGCCAAGATCGACAGGGAAGCCGCTTCTTT.

This clone occurred a few times. This same CDR3 is encoded by further DNA sequences in the sample. The chain couples TRBV13 to TRBJ2-7; D ambiguous. The CDR3 runs to 12 residues. Per germline, CDR1 PRHDT and CDR2 FYEKMQ (reference sequence). Trimming pared 0 bases from V and 1 base from J, leaving 1 base between. CDR3 sequence reads: CASSLGSYEQYF. CDR3 DNA sequence: TGTGCCAGCAGCTTAGGGTCCTACGAGCAGTACTTC.

This chain joins TRBV5-4 and TRBJ1-5; D possibly corresponds to TRBD1 (6 bases). The CDR3 length is 13 residues. Germline V gene data show CDR1 as SGHNT and CDR2 as YYREEE (reference sequence). V was trimmed by 4 bases and J by 11 bases, leaving 16 bases between them. The DNA for the CDR3 is TGTGCCAGCAGCGTAGACAGGTCGGAGACCCAGCATTTT. Its translation: CASSVDRSETQHF. Drawing the rest from reference TRBV5-4 and TRBJ1-5, the complete variable domain is ETGVTQSPTHLIKTRGQQVTLRCSSQSGHNTVSWYQQALGQGPQFIFQYYREEENGRGNFPPRFSGLQFPNYSSELNVNALELDDSALYLCASSVDRSETQHFGDGTRLSIL.

The chain carries TRBV4-1 and TRBJ1-1, with D uncertain. Germline CDR1 reads MGHRA; CDR2 reads YSYEKL. Between the trimmed V and J ends, which lost 3 bases and 1 base, there was a span of 3 bases. CDR3 size: 12 residues. The CDR3 sequence is CASSQTNTEAFF. CDR3 coding DNA: TGCGCCAGCAGCCAGACGAACACTGAAGCTTTCTTT.

This chain connects TRBV9 to TRBJ1-2; D is unresolved. CDR3 length equals 15 residues. V was clipped by 0 bases and J by 0 bases, with 9 bases between them. The germline V gene encodes CDR1 SGDLS and CDR2 YYNGEE. DNA of the CDR3: TGTGCCAGCAGCGTAGACGGGGAGACTAACTATGGCTACACCTTC. It translates to CASSVDGETNYGYTF. Looking up the rest from reference TRBV9 and TRBJ1-2 gives the full variable domain: DSGVTQTPKHLITATGQRVTLRCSPRSGDLSVYWYQQSLDQGLQFLIQYYNGEERAKGNILERFSAQQFPDLHSELNLSSLELGDSALYFCASSVDGETNYGYTFGSGTRLTVV.

The V and J genes are TRBV27 and TRBJ2-4, with 7 bases identical to TRBD1. This CDR3 contains 14 residues. Germline V gives CDR1 MNHEY, CDR2 SMNVEV (reference sequence). J lost 7 bases, V lost 2 bases, and 5 bases had no gene match. CDR3 nucleotide sequence: TGTGCCAGCAGTTTAGATAGGGGGCACAACATTCAGTACTTC. Translation gives CASSLDRGHNIQYF.

V usage is TRBV4-1 and J usage is TRBJ1-2; TRBD1 matches 7 bases. The trim removed 3 bases at V and 8 bases at J, leaving 9 bases unmatched. Germline loops: CDR1 MGHRA, CDR2 YSYEKL. This CDR3 contains 14 residues. CDR3 DNA: TGCGCCAGCAGCCATCCGACAGGGCATGACGGCTACACCTTC. Translating it yields CASSHPTGHDGYTF.